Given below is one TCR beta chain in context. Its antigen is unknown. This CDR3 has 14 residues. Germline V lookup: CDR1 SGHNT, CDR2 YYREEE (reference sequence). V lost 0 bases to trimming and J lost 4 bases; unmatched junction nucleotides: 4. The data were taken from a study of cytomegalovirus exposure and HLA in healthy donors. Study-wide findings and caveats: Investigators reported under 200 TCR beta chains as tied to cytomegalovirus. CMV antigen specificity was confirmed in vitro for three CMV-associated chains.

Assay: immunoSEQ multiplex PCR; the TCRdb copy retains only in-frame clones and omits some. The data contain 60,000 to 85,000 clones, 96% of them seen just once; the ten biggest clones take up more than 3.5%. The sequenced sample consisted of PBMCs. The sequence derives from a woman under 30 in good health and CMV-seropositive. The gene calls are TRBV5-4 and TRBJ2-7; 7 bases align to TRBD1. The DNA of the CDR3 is TGTGCCAGCAGCTTGGGGCAGGGGGAATACGAGCAGTACTTC. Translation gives CASSLGQGEYEQYF.